Listed here are 20 T cell receptor beta chains from one sample, sequenced in a study of blood T cells in healthy people across ages. Next came a second PCR, run for about 6 to 11 cycles, which used a sample-barcoded 5' primer along with a J-beta primer mix. TCRdb re-called the 5' RACE reads through MiXCR, storing one row per CDR3 protein. This sample has some 760,000 distinct CDR3 sequences, with around 25% found just once. This sample was also put to use in a study of T cells of mothers and their children.

Material for sequencing was blood. The receptors were sampled from a boy aged 5-17 years in good health.

This clonotype was recorded a few times. This chain links TRBV4-3 with TRBJ2-1; D is unresolved. The J call may be in error: the DNA end matches TRBJ2-7 better. Germline V CDR1 and CDR2: LGHNA, YSLEER. The CDR3 runs to 15 residues. CDR3 bases: TGCGCCAGCAGCCAAGATTTCCAGGATTACTACGAGCAGTACTTC. This translates into CASSQDFQDYYEQYF.

The rearrangement links TRBV3-1 to TRBJ2-3; D not certain. Trimming took 2 bases from V and 4 from J, leaving 10 bases between them. The CDR3 is 14 amino acids. Per the germline V gene, CDR1 is LGHDT and CDR2 is YNNKEL (reference sequence). CDR3 amino acids: CASSQPPVPDTQYF. Here the CDR3 DNA reads TGTGCCAGCAGCCAACCGCCGGTCCCAGATACGCAGTATTTT.

The CDR3 DNA follows: TGTGCCAGCGGGGGGGACGGACTCCTTGAAGGGGCCAACGTCCTGACTTTC. It is translated as CASGGDGLLEGANVLTF. The chain employs TRBV4-2 and TRBJ2-6; TRBD2 aligns across 7 bases. CDR3 size: 17 residues. In germline, CDR1 is LGHNA, CDR2 YNFKEQ. V was clipped by 8 bases and J by 4 bases; unmatched bases: 14.

The V and J genes are TRBV29-1 and TRBJ1-1; no clear D. Trimming shortened V by 7 bases and J by 1 base, and 7 bases separated the two germline ends. The CDR3 length is 11 residues. Germline V gives CDR1 SQVTM, CDR2 ANQGSEA. DNA of the CDR3: TGCAGCGCCGTTGCGAACACTGAAGCTTTCTTT. It is translated as CSAVANTEAFF.

This chain links TRBV7-2 with TRBJ2-3, with 8 bases fitting TRBD2. There are 16 residues in the CDR3. Germline values: CDR1 SGHTA, CDR2 FQGNSA. With 7 bases clipped from V and 6 bases from J, the junction kept 15 bases outside the gene matches. The CDR3 region has the DNA TGTGCCAGCACCCCTAGAAGGGACGGGAGGGGGGATACGCAGTATTTT. Translation gives CASTPRRDGRGDTQYF.

This clonotype was seen more than once but under ten times. The rearrangement uses TRBV3-1 and TRBJ2-7; possible D gene TRBD2, 5 bases. The CDR3 has 16 residues. Germline CDR1 and CDR2: LGHDT and YNNKEL (reference sequence). With 1 base removed from V and 1 base from J, the gap between germline ends came to 14 bases. CDR3 DNA sequence: TGTGCCAGCAGCCAAGTCCGACGGGGAAGATCCTACGAGCAGTACTTC. Protein product: CASSQVRRGRSYEQYF.

This clonotype occurred many times. V and J are TRBV6-6 and TRBJ2-5; D could derive from TRBD1 or TRBD2 (6 bases each). In germline, CDR1 is MNHNY, CDR2 SVGAGI (reference sequence). The V and J ends lost 5 bases and 2 bases respectively, with 12 bases between them. The CDR3 has 14 amino acids. Here the CDR3 DNA reads TGTGCCAGCAGTCCTCCGGGGGCTCAAGAGACCCAGTACTTC. This gives the protein CASSPPGAQETQYF.

The chain joins TRBV11-2 to TRBJ2-7; D remains ambiguous. The CDR3 contains 13 residues. The ends were cut back, 6 bases at V and 6 bases at J, with 15 bases in the middle. Per the germline V gene, CDR1 is SGHAT and CDR2 is FQNNGV. The CDR3 protein is CASRIASSREQYF. The CDR3 coding sequence is TGTGCCAGCAGGATCGCTAGTTCTCGCGAGCAGTACTTC.

This clonotype was picked up a small number of times. The chain couples TRBV9 to TRBJ2-3; no clear D gene. From germline, CDR1 is SGDLS and CDR2 YYNGEE. V lost 0 bases to trimming and J lost 3 bases, with 8 bases between them. This CDR3 has 14 residues. The CDR3 DNA reads TGTGCCAGCAGCGTAGCGGTCGGGACAGATACGCAGTATTTT. It codes for CASSVAVGTDTQYF.

The gene calls are TRBV25-1 and TRBJ2-7; TRBD2 is a possible D gene (6 bases). The CDR3 is made up of 14 amino acids. In germline, CDR1 is MGHDK, CDR2 SYGVNS. Trimming pared 9 bases from V and 2 bases from J, leaving 17 bases between. The CDR3 loop is CASSLATETYEQYF. CDR3 nucleotide sequence: TGTGCCAGTTCCCTAGCGACGGAAACCTACGAGCAGTACTTC.

The table lists this clonotype with a few counts. The rearrangement links TRBV20-1 to TRBJ2-7, with D hard to call. Trimming pared 1 base from V and 0 bases from J, leaving 13 bases between. This CDR3 has 15 amino acids. The germline CDR1 and CDR2 sequences are DFQATT and SNEGSKA (reference sequence). Written as DNA, the CDR3 is TGCAGTGCTAGAGGCCCCGTTGCCTCCTCCTACGAGCAGTACTTC. Translation gives CSARGPVASSYEQYF.

V and J are TRBV12-3 or TRBV12-4 and TRBJ2-3; D is uncertain. V lost 6 bases, J lost 6 bases, and 16 bases lay in between. This CDR3 comprises 14 residues. CDR3 coding DNA: TGTGCCAGCAGGACGGGTGTTTATAGGGATACGCAGTATTTT. It codes for CASRTGVYRDTQYF.

This clonotype showed up just a few times. The V and J genes are TRBV20-1 and TRBJ2-4; 7 nucleotides align to TRBD1. In germline, CDR1 is DFQATT, CDR2 SNEGSKA (reference sequence). V lost 7 bases, J lost 4 bases, and 10 bases stayed unmatched. The CDR3 is 14 amino acids. Here the CDR3 reads CSGADRATKNIQYF. CDR3 bases: TGCAGTGGGGCAGACAGGGCGACAAAAAACATTCAGTACTTC.

V is TRBV5-6 and J is TRBJ2-7, with no clear D. The germline V gene has CDR1 SGHDT and CDR2 YYEEEE. The V end was cut by 0 bases, the J end by 5 bases, with 12 bases between. The CDR3 is 14 amino acids. DNA for the CDR3: TGTGCCAGCAGCTTGGGTTTTGTTGGGAACGAGCAGTACTTC. Translation: CASSLGFVGNEQYF.

V and J are TRBV6-5 and TRBJ2-5, with 9 bases aligning to TRBD2. From germline, CDR1 is MNHEY and CDR2 SVGAGI. This CDR3 is built from 16 residues. The ends lost 2 bases at V and 4 bases at J; junction bases unmatched: 8. CDR3: CASSYMAGGPGETQYF. The CDR3 bases are TGTGCCAGCAGTTACATGGCGGGAGGGCCGGGAGAGACCCAGTACTTC.

V is TRBV2 and J is TRBJ1-5; no definite D call. Trimming shortened V by 6 bases and J by 6 bases, and 21 bases separated the two germline ends. The CDR3 spans 16 residues. CDR1 and CDR2 from the germline V gene are SNHLY and FYNNEI. Here the CDR3 reads CASSDLGGPRIQPQHF. The CDR3 DNA reads as TGTGCCAGCAGCGACCTCGGCGGGCCCCGGATTCAGCCCCAGCATTTT.

This clonotype was counted a few times. This chain connects TRBV9 to TRBJ2-5, with 8 bases identical to TRBD2. The DNA end is more similar to TRBJ2-7, so the J call may be wrong. CDR1 is SGDLS and CDR2 is YYNGEE in the germline V gene. The CDR3 is 16 residues long. The CDR3 sequence: CASSVEASGHDYEQYF. CDR3 nucleotides: TGTGCCAGCAGCGTAGAGGCTAGCGGGCACGACTACGAGCAGTACTTC.

The chain joins TRBV28 to TRBJ2-3; 11 positions agree with TRBD2. V gave up 2 bases and J gave up 2 bases; unmatched junction bases: 9. Germline values: CDR1 MDHEN, CDR2 SYDVKM. The CDR3 is 18 residues long. Here the CDR3 reads CASSLRVTSGKSTDTQYF. In nucleotides, the CDR3 is TGTGCCAGCAGTTTACGGGTGACTAGCGGGAAGTCCACAGATACGCAGTATTTT. Complete variable domain (other parts from reference TRBV28 and TRBJ2-3): DVKVTQSSRYLVKRTGEKVFLECVQDMDHENMFWYRQDPGLGLRLIYFSYDVKMKEKGDIPEGYSVSREKKERFSLILESASTNQTSMYLCASSLRVTSGKSTDTQYFGPGTRLTVL.

The chain couples TRBV11-2 to TRBJ1-5; D not resolved. The CDR3 length is 14 residues. CDR1 SGHAT and CDR2 FQNNGV come from the germline V gene. The V end was cut by 0 bases, the J end by 2 bases, with 5 bases between. The CDR3 is CASSLEIRNQPQHF. For the CDR3, the DNA is TGTGCCAGCAGCTTAGAGATTCGCAATCAGCCCCAGCATTTT.

The rearrangement uses TRBV12-3 or TRBV12-4 and TRBJ2-5, with TRBD2 identical over 14 bases. The ends lost 4 bases at V and 1 base at J; junction bases unmatched: 8. The CDR3 totals 18 residues. The CDR3 DNA follows: TGTGCCAGCAGTTCTCATGCGGGACTAGCGGGGGTCCAAGAGACCCAGTACTTC. This sequence encodes CASSSHAGLAGVQETQYF.